Each of the 13 T cell receptor beta chains below was sequenced from the same sample in a study of long-term antiretroviral therapy in people with HIV (dated by TCRdb to between 2021 and 2024). Sequencing of the TRB variable region was done with the immunoSEQ hsTCRB v3.0 assay at survey level resolution. TCRdb carries this immuneACCESS record with in-frame sequences only. Its versions omit some clonotypes, under half of them owing to an unresolved V gene in the studies checked, with the rest unexplained. A total of 25,000 or so clones appear in this sample, 80% to 85% of them only once. The ten largest clones add up to about 10% of the sample. The sample in question was unsorted PBMCs, obtained 0.8 years before starting antiretroviral therapy. Receptors were obtained from a man younger than 35 with HIV.

This clone was detected a few times. CDR3 bases: TGTGCCAGCAGCGTTGGAGCCGGGCTAGCGGGTGTAACCGGGGAGCTGTTTTTT. It codes for CASSVGAGLAGVTGELFF. The rearrangement uses TRBV9 and TRBJ2-2, with TRBD2 matching 8 bases. Germline values: CDR1 SGDLS, CDR2 YYNGEE. The V and J ends lost 2 bases and 5 bases, in that order; junction bases with no gene match: 14. This CDR3 region has 18 residues.

In this sample, this clone turned up a few times. The J gene is TRBJ1-6, the V gene TRBV2, with D perhaps matching TRBD1 (5 bases). Per the germline V gene, CDR1 is SNHLY and CDR2 is FYNNEI. This CDR3 is 13 amino acids long. Trimming took off 7 bases at V and 6 bases at J, with 10 bases between the two ends. The chain's CDR3 is CASKGDLNSPLHF. The CDR3 DNA is TGTGCCAGCAAAGGGGATCTTAATTCACCCCTCCACTTT.

The genes are TRBV7-2 and TRBJ2-5; D is perhaps TRBD1 (6 bases). The CDR3 is 16 residues long. Germline V lookup: CDR1 SGHTA, CDR2 FQGNSA. V was shortened by 1 base and J by 5 bases, with 17 bases between the two germline ends. For the CDR3, the DNA is TGTGCCAGCAGCTTAGTTGGGGGCCCCCGGGGCGAGACCCAGTACTTC. Translated: CASSLVGGPRGETQYF.

The rearrangement links TRBV12-5 to TRBJ1-2, with 10 nucleotides matching TRBD1. This CDR3 spans 17 amino acids. V was pared by 1 base and J by 2 bases, with 7 bases of the junction left unmatched. Germline CDR1 LGHNT, CDR2 FRNRAP. The CDR3 region is CASGLALPGQGNYGYTF. The DNA for the CDR3 is TGTGCTAGTGGTTTGGCCCTCCCGGGACAGGGGAACTATGGCTACACCTTC. Drawing the rest from reference TRBV12-5 and TRBJ1-2, the complete variable domain is DARVTQTPRHKVTEMGQEVTMRCQPILGHNTVFWYRQTMMQGLELLAYFRNRAPLDDSGMPKDRFSAEMPDATLATLKIQPSEPRDSAVYFCASGLALPGQGNYGYTFGSGTRLTVV.

The V call is TRBV5-6, the J call TRBJ2-7, with unresolved D. The germline V and J ends were trimmed by 1 base and 7 bases, with 6 bases remaining between them. The CDR3 extends over 11 amino acids. The V gene's germline CDR1 is SGHDT and CDR2 YYEEEE. CDR3: CASSLLTEQYF. CDR3 DNA sequence: TGTGCCAGCAGCTTGTTGACAGAGCAGTACTTC. Complete variable domain (other parts from reference TRBV5-6 and TRBJ2-7): DAGVTQSPTHLIKTRGQQVTLRCSPKSGHDTVSWYQQALGQGPQFIFQYYEEEERQRGNFPDRFSGHQFPNYSSELNVNALLLGDSALYLCASSLLTEQYFGPGTRLTVT.

The chain is built from TRBV5-4 and TRBJ2-6; D tentatively fits TRBD1 or TRBD2 (5 bases each). The CDR3 covers 18 residues. Trimming stripped 0 bases from V and 0 bases from J, with 13 bases between. Germline values: CDR1 SGHNT, CDR2 YYREEE (reference sequence). DNA for the CDR3: TGTGCCAGCAGCTTGGTCGGGGACGGCGCCTCTGGGGCCAACGTCCTGACTTTC. Translation gives CASSLVGDGASGANVLTF. Combining the CDR3 with reference TRBV5-4 and TRBJ2-6 gives the whole variable domain ETGVTQSPTHLIKTRGQQVTLRCSSQSGHNTVSWYQQALGQGPQFIFQYYREEENGRGNFPPRFSGLQFPNYSSELNVNALELDDSALYLCASSLVGDGASGANVLTFGAGSRLTVL.

This CDR3 is CASRGSGLFYGYTF. The DNA of the CDR3 is TGCGCCAGCAGAGGGTCAGGGCTATTCTATGGCTACACCTTC. The genes are TRBV5-1 and TRBJ1-2; D is possibly TRBD1 (5 bases). Trimming shortened V by 5 bases and J by 4 bases, and 15 bases separated the two germline ends. This CDR3 is built from 14 residues. Germline CDR1 SGHRS, CDR2 YFSETQ.

The chain links TRBV7-2 to TRBJ2-5; D unclear. Per germline, CDR1 SGHTA and CDR2 FQGNSA. This CDR3 has 11 amino acids. V lost 5 bases, J lost 2 bases, and 3 bases lay in between. CDR3 DNA sequence: TGTGCCAGCAGCGCTCAAGAGACCCAGTACTTC. This gives the protein CASSAQETQYF.

The chain links TRBV6-6 to TRBJ2-2; tentatively, D is TRBD1 (6 bases). This CDR3 is 14 amino acids long. CDR1 is MNHNY, CDR2 SVGAGI, per germline (reference sequence). V was cut by 2 bases and J by 6 bases, with 10 bases left in between. CDR3 sequence reads: CASSYATGPGELFF. CDR3 coding DNA: TGTGCCAGCAGTTACGCGACAGGACCCGGGGAGCTGTTTTTT.

V is TRBV5-1 and J is TRBJ1-4; unclear D gene. V was cut by 5 bases and J by 5 bases, with 4 bases left in between. This CDR3 region has 11 residues. Germline V gives CDR1 SGHRS, CDR2 YFSETQ. CDR3 bases: TGCGCCAGCAGGGGGAATGAAAAACTGTTTTTT. Amino acids: CASRGNEKLFF.

The chain recombines TRBV30 with TRBJ2-7, with D unclear. Between the trimmed V and J ends, which lost 1 base and 5 bases, there was a span of 3 bases. The V gene's germline CDR1 is GTSNPN and CDR2 SVGIG (reference sequence). This CDR3 contains 10 residues. The DNA of the CDR3 is TGTGCCTGGAGTGCTAACGAGCAGTACTTC. Translated: CAWSANEQYF.

The chain has TRBV9 and TRBJ1-2; 8 bases agree with TRBD1. CDR1 is SGDLS and CDR2 is YYNGEE in the germline V gene. The CDR3 sequence is 12 residues long. Losses at the gene ends were 3 bases for V and 8 bases for J; bases not matched to a gene: 3. The CDR3 reads CASSATGAGYTF. CDR3 DNA sequence: TGTGCCAGCAGCGCGACAGGGGCCGGCTACACCTTC.

The chain joins TRBV10-3 to TRBJ1-3; TRBD1 agrees at 8 bases. CDR1 and CDR2 (germline): ENHRY, SYGVKD. The length of the CDR3 is 14 residues. Trimming removed 6 bases from V and 2 bases from J; junction bases left unmatched: 3. CDR3 region: CAISIQGAGNTIYF. In DNA form, the CDR3 reads TGTGCCATCAGCATACAGGGGGCTGGAAACACCATATATTTT.